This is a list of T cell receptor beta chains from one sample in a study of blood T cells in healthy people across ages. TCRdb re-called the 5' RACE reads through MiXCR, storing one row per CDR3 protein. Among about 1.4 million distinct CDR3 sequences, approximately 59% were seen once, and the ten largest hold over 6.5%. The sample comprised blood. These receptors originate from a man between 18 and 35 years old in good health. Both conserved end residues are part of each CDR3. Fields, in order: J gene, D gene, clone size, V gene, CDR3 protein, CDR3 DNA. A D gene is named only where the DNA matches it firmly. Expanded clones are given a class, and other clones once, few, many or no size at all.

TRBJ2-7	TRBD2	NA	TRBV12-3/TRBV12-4	CASSLGTSGEYEQYF	TGTGCCAGCAGTTTGGGGACTAGCGGGGAGTACGAGCAGTACTTC
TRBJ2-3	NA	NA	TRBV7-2	CASSSPRQADTQYF	TGTGCCAGCAGCTCACCCCGACAGGCAGATACGCAGTATTTT
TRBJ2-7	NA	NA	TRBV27	CASSPLRLGDFYEQYF	TGTGCCAGCAGCCCCCTCCGGCTCGGAGATTTCTACGAGCAGTACTTC
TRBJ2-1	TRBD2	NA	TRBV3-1	CASSRGGGQFF	TGTGCCAGCAGCCGGGGCGGGGGGCAGTTCTTC
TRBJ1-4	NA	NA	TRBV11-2	CASSSGRRNEKLFF	TGTGCCAGCAGCTCGGGTCGGAGAAATGAAAAACTGTTTTTT
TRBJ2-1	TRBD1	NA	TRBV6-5	CATTGPGQAYNEQFF	TGTGCCACCACCGGACCGGGACAGGCCTACAATGAGCAGTTCTTC
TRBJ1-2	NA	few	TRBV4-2	CASSQESGYGYTF	TGTGCCAGCAGCCAAGAATCCGGTTATGGCTACACCTTC
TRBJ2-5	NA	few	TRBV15	CATSRDRFETQYF	TGTGCCACCAGCAGAGATCGTTTCGAGACCCAGTACTTC
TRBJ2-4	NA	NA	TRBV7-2	CASSFPDRIQYF	TGTGCCAGCAGCTTCCCCGACCGAATTCAGTACTTC
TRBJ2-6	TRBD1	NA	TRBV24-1	CATGPGTELSGANVLTF	TGTGCCACCGGCCCTGGGACAGAACTCTCTGGGGCCAACGTCCTGACTTTC
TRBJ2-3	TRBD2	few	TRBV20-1	CSATGLAGGIYTDTQYF	TGCAGTGCTACCGGACTAGCGGGGGGGATTTACACAGATACGCAGTATTTT
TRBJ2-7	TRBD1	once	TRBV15	CATSRTGTASGEQYF	TGTGCCACCAGCAGAACCGGGACAGCCTCCGGCGAGCAGTACTTC
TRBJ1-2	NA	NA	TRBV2	CASRGHSLYGYTF	TGTGCCAGCAGGGGACACAGCCTCTATGGCTACACCTTC
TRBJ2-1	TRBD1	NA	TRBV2	CAGRDRGRDEQFF	TGTGCCGGTAGGGACAGGGGGCGCGATGAGCAGTTCTTC
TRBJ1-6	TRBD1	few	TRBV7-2	CASSFRTGNNSPLHF	TGTGCCAGCAGCTTCCGGACAGGGAATAATTCACCCCTCCACTTT
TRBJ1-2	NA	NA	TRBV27	CASSPLRGVGYTF	TGTGCCAGCAGTCCTCTCCGAGGGGTCGGCTACACCTTC
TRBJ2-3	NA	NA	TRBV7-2	CASSLVVWVGGLADTQYF	TGTGCCAGCAGCTTAGTGGTCTGGGTCGGGGGTTTAGCAGATACGCAGTATTTT
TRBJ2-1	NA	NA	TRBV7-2	CASSLETVRSSYNEQFF	TGTGCCAGCAGCTTAGAGACAGTACGTAGCTCCTACAATGAGCAGTTCTTC
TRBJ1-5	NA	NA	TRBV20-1	CSAQPSGPNQPQHF	TGCAGTGCTCAGCCGAGCGGTCCCAATCAGCCCCAGCATTTT
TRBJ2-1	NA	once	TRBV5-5	CASSFFRGRGNEQFF	TGTGCCAGCAGCTTCTTCCGGGGGCGCGGCAATGAGCAGTTCTTC
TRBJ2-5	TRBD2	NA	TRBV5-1	CASSSGLARLGAETQYF	TGCGCCAGCAGCTCCGGACTAGCTCGATTGGGGGCAGAGACCCAGTACTTC
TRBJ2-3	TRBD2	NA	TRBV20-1	CSAREWAAGTDTQYF	TGCAGTGCTAGAGAATGGGCAGCGGGGACAGATACGCAGTATTTT
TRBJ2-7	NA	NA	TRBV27	CAGSPTRSSYEQYF	TGTGCCGGCAGTCCGACAAGGAGCTCCTACGAGCAGTACTTC
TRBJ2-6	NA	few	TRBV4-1	CASSQIPTSGANVLTF	TGCGCCAGCAGCCAAATCCCGACCTCTGGGGCCAACGTCCTGACTTTC
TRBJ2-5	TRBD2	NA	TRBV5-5	CASSLGTGLGTQYF	TGTGCCAGCAGCTTAGGGACCGGACTAGGGACCCAGTACTTC
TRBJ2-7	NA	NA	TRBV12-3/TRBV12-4	CASSLVTGTGEQYF	TGTGCCAGCAGTTTAGTCACAGGGACTGGCGAGCAGTACTTC
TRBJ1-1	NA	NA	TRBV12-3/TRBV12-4	CASSFRVTEAFF	TGTGCCAGCAGCTTCAGGGTCACTGAAGCTTTCTTT
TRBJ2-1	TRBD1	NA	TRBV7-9	CASSRTTGKGYNEQFF	TGTGCCAGCAGCCGGACGACAGGGAAGGGGTACAATGAGCAGTTCTTC
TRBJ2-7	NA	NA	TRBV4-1	CASSQGVADPSVREQYF	TGCGCCAGCAGCCAAGGAGTGGCCGATCCCAGTGTCCGCGAGCAGTACTTC
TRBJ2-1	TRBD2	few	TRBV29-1	CSVESGRADNEQFF	TGCAGCGTTGAGAGCGGGAGGGCCGACAATGAGCAGTTCTTC
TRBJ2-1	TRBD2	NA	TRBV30	CAWSRGRVDNEQFF	TGTGCCTGGAGTCGAGGGAGGGTGGACAATGAGCAGTTCTTC
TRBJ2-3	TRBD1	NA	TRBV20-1	CSAGDRGRITDTQYF	TGCAGTGCTGGGGACAGGGGCCGGATCACAGATACGCAGTATTTT
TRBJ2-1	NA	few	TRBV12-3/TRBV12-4	CASRPASSYNEQFF	TGTGCCAGCAGACCGGCGAGCTCCTACAATGAGCAGTTCTTC
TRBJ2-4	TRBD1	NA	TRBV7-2	CASSLPSQGTGFENIQYF	TGTGCCAGCAGCTTACCGTCGCAAGGGACAGGATTCGAAAACATTCAGTACTTC
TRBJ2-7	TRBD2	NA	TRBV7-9	CASSLTSSGINYEQYF	TGTGCCAGCAGCTTAACCTCTAGCGGTATTAACTACGAGCAGTACTTC
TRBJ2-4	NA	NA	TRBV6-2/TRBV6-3	CASSPPGTRSDIQYF	TGTGCCAGCAGTCCCCCCGGGACAAGGTCGGATATTCAGTACTTC
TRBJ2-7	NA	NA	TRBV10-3	CAISSLPDRTYEQYF	TGTGCCATCAGCTCCCTACCCGACAGAACCTACGAGCAGTACTTC
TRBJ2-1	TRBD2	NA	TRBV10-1	CASSTSGSPDELFF	TGCGCCAGCAGTACTAGCGGGAGTCCGGATGAGCTGTTCTTC
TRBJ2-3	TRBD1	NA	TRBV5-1	CASSPQGAGGTDTQYF	TGCGCCAGCAGCCCCCAGGGGGCGGGCGGCACAGATACGCAGTATTTT
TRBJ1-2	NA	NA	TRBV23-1	CASRSGPLFYGYTF	TGCGCCAGCAGGTCGGGGCCCCTATTCTATGGCTACACCTTC
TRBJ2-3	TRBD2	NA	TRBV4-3	CASSQDSGGVPYTQYF	TGCGCCAGCAGCCAAGATTCGGGGGGGGTACCTTATACGCAGTATTTT
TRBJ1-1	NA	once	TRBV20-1	CSAWGGGEAFF	TGCAGTGCTTGGGGGGGGGGTGAAGCTTTCTTT
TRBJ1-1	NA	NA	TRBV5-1	CASSSDGAMNTEAFF	TGCGCCAGCAGCTCGGACGGAGCTATGAACACTGAAGCTTTCTTT
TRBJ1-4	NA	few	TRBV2	CASKRNSNEKLFF	TGTGCCAGCAAACGGAATTCTAATGAAAAACTGTTTTTT